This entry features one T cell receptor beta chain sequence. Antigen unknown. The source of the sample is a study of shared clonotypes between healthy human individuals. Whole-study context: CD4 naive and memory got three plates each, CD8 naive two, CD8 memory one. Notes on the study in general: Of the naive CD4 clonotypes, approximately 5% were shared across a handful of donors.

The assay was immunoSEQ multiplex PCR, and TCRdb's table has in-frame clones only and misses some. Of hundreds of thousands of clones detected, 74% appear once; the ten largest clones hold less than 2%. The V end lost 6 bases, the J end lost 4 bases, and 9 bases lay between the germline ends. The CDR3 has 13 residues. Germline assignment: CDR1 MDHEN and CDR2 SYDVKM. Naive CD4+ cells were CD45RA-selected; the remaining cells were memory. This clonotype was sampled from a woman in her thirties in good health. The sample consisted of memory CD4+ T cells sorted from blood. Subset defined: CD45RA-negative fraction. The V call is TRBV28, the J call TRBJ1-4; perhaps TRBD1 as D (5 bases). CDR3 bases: TGTGCCAGCAGGGGGGGGGTTAATGAAAAACTGTTTTTT. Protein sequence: CASRGGVNEKLFF.